What follows is one T cell receptor beta chain and its context. The antigen remains unidentified. This specimen comes from a study of T cells in Graves' hyperthyroidism and ophthalmopathy. Study-wide context: Sampling of peripheral blood happened at initial diagnosis, prior to any treatment.

The PBMCs were taken from around 9 ml of fresh peripheral blood. Study-wide results and caveats: Most thyroid clonotypes expanded above 0.001 appeared in blood too. Ophthalmopathy got predicted by the model a median roughly six months before its onset.

V lost 8 bases to trimming and J lost 6 bases, with 19 bases between them. From germline, CDR1 is MDHEN and CDR2 SYDVKM. The CDR3 has 15 residues. Amplification yielded TCR beta CDR3 regions, with RNA transcripts as the source. The HTBI primer set served for first-round RT-PCR of the TCR CDR3. TCRdb recomputed calls from the multiplex PCR reads with MiXCR, one row per CDR3 protein. The sample records some 650,000 distinct CDR3 sequences, around 15% being singletons. Sequencing was performed on blood. This TCR derives from a woman aged 40-49 years with Graves' ophthalmopathy. The gene calls are TRBV28 and TRBJ2-2; D ambiguous. The DNA for the CDR3 is TGTGCCAGCCATCCCGGCGAGTGGTGGGCCGGGGAGCTGTTTTTT. It specifies CASHPGEWWAGELFF.